Detailed here is one T cell receptor beta chain. This clone is described as medium-sized (0.01 to 0.1%). The target of this receptor is not known. Per-base quality was not reported, and no clone a single base away is much larger than it. This record belongs to a study of beta chain features in type 1 diabetes listed by TCRdb under 2018. With respect to the entire study: No differences in mean age, gender distribution, total cell number or subset yield were found between patients and healthy donors. A total of over 95,000,000 sorted cells were examined across all samples, and RNA yield correlated strongly with the number of cells per subset. In the study, recently diagnosed type 1 diabetes patients and matched healthy donors were compared on the TCRB repertoires of their sorted circulating CD4+ T cell subsets. Whereas all 28 donors provided naive and central memory subsets, regulatory and stem cell-like memory subsets were isolated from just 8 patients and about 8 healthy donors. What the research found in general, with its limitations: A moderate but significant shortening of TCRB CDR3 length was observed in type 1 diabetes patients in all four CD4+ subsets. Because small numbers of individuals were included in the HLA sub-analyses, any influence of HLA type on TCRB rearrangement was left unresolved. At VDJ recombination sites, type 1 diabetes patients had fewer insertions and more deleted nucleotides, which implies abnormalities in thymic rearrangement. Shorter templates might have been favored by PCR, but patient and control samples were amplified and corrected together, so both groups would have been affected equally by any skew. Naive, central memory and regulatory TCRB repertoires appeared to be more alike among patients than among healthy donors. Sequencing cDNA rather than genomic DNA could over-represent highly expressing activated cells, although activation and CD3 levels did not differ between groups.

Unmatched junction bases come to 7, with V trimmed by 2 bases and J by 8 bases. The germline V gene (reference sequence) yields SGHNT for CDR1 and YYREEE for CDR2. The CDR3 spans 14 residues, from the cysteine through the phenylalanine. Here the CDR3 DNA is all that survives: 42 bases in frame from base 1. The entire isolated RNA was reverse transcribed using the High Capacity cDNA Reverse Transcription Kit, and thus expressed TCRB transcripts were sequenced. Naive, central memory and regulatory T cell samples underwent deep immunoSEQ sequencing, averaging around 4 million total reads per sample. Sorted cells were lysed in RLT buffer, and RNA was extracted using DNase-treated RNeasy Micro or Mini kits according to cell number. To prevent cross-contamination, each cell subset was processed individually, whereas patient and healthy donor samples were processed jointly. TCRB sequences were amplified from cDNA with the immunoSEQ multiplex PCR, producing 87-bp fragments spanning the CDR3 region. Sequencing of the amplicons was performed on the Illumina HiSeq platform. In the source study's methods: Synthetic template baselines were used to correct PCR bias computationally, reads within Hamming distance 2 were collapsed, and singletons that could not be merged were discarded. Reads were aligned to IMGT to assign V, D and J genes, CDR3 length, and insertions or deletions at six rearrangement sites. Clonotype counts were normalized to sorted cell number within each subset before computing true diversity and Gini coefficients with the tcR R package. The overlap coefficient, calculated on TCRB nucleotide sequences, was used to measure repertoire sharing. TCRdb holds this immuneACCESS table with in-frame rearrangements only. Some clones are missing; in checked studies, unresolved V genes explain under half, and the rest has no known cause. Clone size and the V and J calls come from that table; the DNA yielded D and trimming. This sample comprises about 120,000 clones, roughly 15% of them detected only once. The ten most abundant clones make up approximately 2.2% of the sample.

A single peripheral blood draw of approximately 110 mL on average was collected from each donor into heparinised tubes. A BD FACSAria II and a panel including CD45RO, CCR7, CD25, CD127, CD95 and CD27 were used to sort naive, central memory, regulatory and stem cell-like memory CD4+ T cells. Every sorted population had a purity above 95%. Right away, PBMCs were isolated by Lymphoprep density gradient centrifugation and were stained directly, with no culture step. So that batch effects would be minimized, each experiment stained and sorted samples in pairs, pairing one healthy donor with one patient.

The sequence was obtained from a man between 25 and 39 years old with type 1 diabetes. The specimen sequenced was central memory CD4+ T cells from blood. Here the chain combines TRBV5-4 and TRBJ2-4; TRBD1 matches 7 bases in the middle. The CDR3 region has the sequence CASSLGQAQDIQYF. At the DNA level, the sequence is TGTGCCAGCAGCTTAGGACAGGCTCAGGACATTCAGTACTTC.